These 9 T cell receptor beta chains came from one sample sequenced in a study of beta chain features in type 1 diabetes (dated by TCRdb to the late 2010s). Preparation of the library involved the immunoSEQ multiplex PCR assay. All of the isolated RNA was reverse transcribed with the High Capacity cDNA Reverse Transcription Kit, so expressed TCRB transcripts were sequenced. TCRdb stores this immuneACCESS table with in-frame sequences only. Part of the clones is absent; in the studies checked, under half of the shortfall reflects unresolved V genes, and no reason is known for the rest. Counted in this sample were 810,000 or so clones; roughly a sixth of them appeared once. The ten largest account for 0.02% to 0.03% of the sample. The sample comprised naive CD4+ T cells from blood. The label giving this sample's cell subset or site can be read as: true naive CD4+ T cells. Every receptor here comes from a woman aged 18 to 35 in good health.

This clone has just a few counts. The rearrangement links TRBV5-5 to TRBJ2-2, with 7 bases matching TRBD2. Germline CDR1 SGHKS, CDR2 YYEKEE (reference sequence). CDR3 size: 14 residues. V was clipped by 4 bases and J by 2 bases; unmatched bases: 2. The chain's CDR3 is CASSIAGNTGELFF. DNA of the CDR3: TGTGCCAGCAGCATAGCGGGCAACACCGGGGAGCTGTTTTTT.

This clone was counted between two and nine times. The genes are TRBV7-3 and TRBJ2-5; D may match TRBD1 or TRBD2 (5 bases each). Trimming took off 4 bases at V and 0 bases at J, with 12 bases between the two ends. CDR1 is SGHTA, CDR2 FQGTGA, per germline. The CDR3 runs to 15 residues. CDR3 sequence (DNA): TGTGCCAGCAGCTCGGGGCCGCTGTACCAAGAGACCCAGTACTTC. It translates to CASSSGPLYQETQYF. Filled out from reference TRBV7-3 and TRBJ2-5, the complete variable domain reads GAGVSQTPSNKVTEKGKYVELRCDPISGHTALYWYRQSLGQGPEFLIYFQGTGAADDSGLPNDRFFAVRPEGSVSTLKIQRTERGDSAVYLCASSSGPLYQETQYFGPGTRLLVL.

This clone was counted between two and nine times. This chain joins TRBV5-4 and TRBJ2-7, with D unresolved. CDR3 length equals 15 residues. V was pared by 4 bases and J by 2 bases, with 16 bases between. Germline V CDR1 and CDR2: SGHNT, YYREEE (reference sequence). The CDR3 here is CASSRTSPGPYEQYF. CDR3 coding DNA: TGTGCCAGCAGCCGGACCTCCCCGGGCCCCTACGAGCAGTACTTC.

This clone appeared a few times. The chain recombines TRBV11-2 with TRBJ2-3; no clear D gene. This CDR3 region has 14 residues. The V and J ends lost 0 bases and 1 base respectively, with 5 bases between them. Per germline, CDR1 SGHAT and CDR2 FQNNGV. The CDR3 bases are TGTGCCAGCAGCTTAGAGCCGCGCACAGATACGCAGTATTTT. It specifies CASSLEPRTDTQYF.

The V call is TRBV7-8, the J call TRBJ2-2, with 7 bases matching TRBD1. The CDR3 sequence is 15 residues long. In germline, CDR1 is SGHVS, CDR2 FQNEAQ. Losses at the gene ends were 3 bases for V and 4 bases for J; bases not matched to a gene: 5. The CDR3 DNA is TGTGCCAGCAGCTTGAACCCAGGGGGCACCGGGGAGCTGTTTTTT. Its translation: CASSLNPGGTGELFF.

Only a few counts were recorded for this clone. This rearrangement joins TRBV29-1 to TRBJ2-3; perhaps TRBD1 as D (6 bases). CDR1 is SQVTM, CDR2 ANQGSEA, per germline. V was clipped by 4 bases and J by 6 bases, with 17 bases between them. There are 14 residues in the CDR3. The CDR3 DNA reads TGCAGCGTTGTTCCAGGGGTCTATGGCGATACGCAGTATTTT. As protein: CSVVPGVYGDTQYF.

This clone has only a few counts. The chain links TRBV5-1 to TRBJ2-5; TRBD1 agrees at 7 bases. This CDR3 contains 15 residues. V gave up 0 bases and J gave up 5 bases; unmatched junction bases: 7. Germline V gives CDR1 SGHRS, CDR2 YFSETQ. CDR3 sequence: CASSLAQGVMETQYF. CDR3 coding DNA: TGCGCCAGCAGCTTGGCCCAGGGGGTGATGGAGACCCAGTACTTC.

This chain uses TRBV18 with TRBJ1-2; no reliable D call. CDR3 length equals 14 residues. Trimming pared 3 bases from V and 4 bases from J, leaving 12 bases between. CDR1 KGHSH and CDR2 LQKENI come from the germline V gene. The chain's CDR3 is CASSPGSSGYGYTF. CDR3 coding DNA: TGTGCCAGCTCACCTGGGTCCTCGGGCTATGGCTACACCTTC.

The CDR3, as DNA: TGCGCCAGCAGCCAAGATCGGGCGGGAGTAGCCAAAAACATTCAGTACTTC. Encoded protein: CASSQDRAGVAKNIQYF. The chain employs TRBV4-3 and TRBJ2-4; 7 nucleotides agree with TRBD2. From germline, CDR1 is LGHNA and CDR2 YSLEER. This CDR3 is 17 amino acids long. J lost 0 bases, V lost 0 bases, and 5 bases had no gene match.